The text below deals with one T cell receptor beta chain. Its antigen is still unknown. Patients had chemo-refractory metastatic non-small-cell lung cancer and received focal radiation plus CTLA-4 blockade that used ipilimumab. Only in-frame clones appear in the TCRdb table, and some are missing; sequencing was by immunoSEQ multiplex PCR. The sample contains roughly 54,000 clones, approximately 79% of which appear only once. The data originate from a study of radiotherapy plus CTLA-4 blockade in lung cancer. Study context: Objective responses were documented in about 20% of patients, with disease control in 31%. Study-wide points: Interferon-beta, together with early blood T cell clone dynamics, reportedly best predicted response. Expansion of tumor-derived TCR clones was observed in blood after radiotherapy plus ipilimumab.

CDR3 length: 15 residues. Germline lookup yields CDR1 LNHDA and CDR2 SQIVND (reference sequence). V lost 6 bases, J lost 1 base, and 13 bases lay in between. This clonotype was obtained from a human donor with non-small cell lung cancer who had a partial response to radiotherapy plus ipilimumab. The V gene is TRBV19, the J gene TRBJ1-3; maybe TRBD1 (5 bases). The source material was peripheral blood, sampled from a patient treated with radiotherapy plus ipilimumab. The CDR3 nucleotides read TGTGCCAGTAGGAAAACAGGAGATTCTGGAAACACCATATATTTT. This sequence encodes CASRKTGDSGNTIYF.